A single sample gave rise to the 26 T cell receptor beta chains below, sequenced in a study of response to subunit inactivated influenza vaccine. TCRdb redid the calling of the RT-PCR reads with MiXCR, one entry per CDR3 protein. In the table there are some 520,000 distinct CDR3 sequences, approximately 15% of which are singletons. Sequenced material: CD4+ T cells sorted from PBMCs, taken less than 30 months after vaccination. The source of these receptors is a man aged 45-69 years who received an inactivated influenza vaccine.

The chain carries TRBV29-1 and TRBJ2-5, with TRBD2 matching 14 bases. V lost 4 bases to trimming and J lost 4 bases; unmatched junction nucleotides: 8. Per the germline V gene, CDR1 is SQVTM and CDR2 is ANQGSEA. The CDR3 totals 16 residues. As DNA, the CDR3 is TGCAGCGTTGGAGGACTAGCGGGGGGCTTATTAGAGACCCAGTACTTC. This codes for CSVGGLAGGLLETQYF.

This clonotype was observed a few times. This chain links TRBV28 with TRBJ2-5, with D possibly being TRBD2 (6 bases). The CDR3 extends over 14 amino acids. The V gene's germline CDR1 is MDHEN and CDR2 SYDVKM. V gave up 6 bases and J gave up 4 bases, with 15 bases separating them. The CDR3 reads CASSVGGSGETQYF. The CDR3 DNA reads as TGTGCCAGCAGCGTTGGGGGGAGCGGAGAGACCCAGTACTTC.

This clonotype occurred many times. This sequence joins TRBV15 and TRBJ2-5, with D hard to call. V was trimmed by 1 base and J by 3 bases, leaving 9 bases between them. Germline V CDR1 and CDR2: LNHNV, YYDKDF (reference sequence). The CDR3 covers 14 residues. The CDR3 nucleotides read TGTGCCACCAGCAGAGTTAACAGAGAAGAGACCCAGTACTTC. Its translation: CATSRVNREETQYF.

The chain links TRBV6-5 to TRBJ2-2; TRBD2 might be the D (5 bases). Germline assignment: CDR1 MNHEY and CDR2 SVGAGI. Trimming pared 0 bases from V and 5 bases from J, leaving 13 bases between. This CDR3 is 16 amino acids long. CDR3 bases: TGTGCCAGCAGTTACTCCCCGGGGTCGCGGACCGGGGAGCTGTTTTTT. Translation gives CASSYSPGSRTGELFF.

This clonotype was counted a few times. CDR3 nucleotides: TGTGCCACCAGCCTTGCTAGCTTGAGGATCACGACCCAGCATTTT. Protein product: CATSLASLRITTQHF. The rearrangement joins TRBV15 to TRBJ1-5; the D is unclear. Germline CDR1 reads LNHNV; CDR2 reads YYDKDF (reference sequence). This CDR3 is built from 15 residues. V gave up 5 bases and J gave up 11 bases, with 22 bases separating them.

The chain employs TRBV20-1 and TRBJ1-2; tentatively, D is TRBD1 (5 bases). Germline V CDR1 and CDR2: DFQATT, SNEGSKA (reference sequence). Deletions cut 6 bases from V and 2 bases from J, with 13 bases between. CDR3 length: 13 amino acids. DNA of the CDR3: TGCAGTGCCGGGGCGGGGGGAAACTATGGCTACACCTTC. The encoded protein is CSAGAGGNYGYTF.

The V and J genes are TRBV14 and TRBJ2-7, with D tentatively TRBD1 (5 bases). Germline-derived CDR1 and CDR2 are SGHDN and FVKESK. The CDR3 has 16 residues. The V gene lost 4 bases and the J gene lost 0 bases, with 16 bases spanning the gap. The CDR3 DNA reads TGTGCCAGCAGCCGGGGCCCCTCGATTAGCTCCTACGAGCAGTACTTC. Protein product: CASSRGPSISSYEQYF.

Here the CDR3 DNA reads TGTGCCAGCTTGCTAGCGGGGCCGTCCTACGAGCAGTACTTC. It yields the protein CASLLAGPSYEQYF. This chain uses TRBV6-1 with TRBJ2-7, with TRBD2 matching 9 bases. CDR3 length: 14 amino acids. The V and J ends lost 8 bases and 1 base, in that order; junction bases with no gene match: 6. Per germline, CDR1 MNHNS and CDR2 SASEGT.

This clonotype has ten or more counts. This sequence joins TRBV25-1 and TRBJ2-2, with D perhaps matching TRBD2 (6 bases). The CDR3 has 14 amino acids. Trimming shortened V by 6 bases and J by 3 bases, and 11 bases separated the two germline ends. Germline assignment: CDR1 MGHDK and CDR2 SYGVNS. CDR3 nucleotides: TGTGCCAGCAGGCCAACGGGGGACACCGGGGAGCTGTTTTTT. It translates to CASRPTGDTGELFF. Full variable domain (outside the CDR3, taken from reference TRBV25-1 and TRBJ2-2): EADIYQTPRYLVIGTGKKITLECSQTMGHDKMYWYQQDPGMELHLIHYSYGVNSTEKGDLSSESTVSRIRTEHFPLTLESARPSHTSQYLCASRPTGDTGELFFGEGSRLTVL.

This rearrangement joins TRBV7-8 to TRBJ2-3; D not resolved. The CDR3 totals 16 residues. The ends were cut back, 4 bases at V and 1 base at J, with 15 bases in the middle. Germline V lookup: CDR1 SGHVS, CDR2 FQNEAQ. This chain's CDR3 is CASSSAAGHRTDTQYF. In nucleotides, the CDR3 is TGTGCCAGCAGCTCAGCAGCTGGGCACCGCACAGATACGCAGTATTTT.

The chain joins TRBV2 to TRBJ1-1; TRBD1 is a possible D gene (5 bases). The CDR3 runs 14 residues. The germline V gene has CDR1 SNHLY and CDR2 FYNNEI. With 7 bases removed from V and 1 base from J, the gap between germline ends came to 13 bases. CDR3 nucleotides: TGTGCCAGCAATGGGGACGGGGAGAACACTGAAGCTTTCTTT. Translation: CASNGDGENTEAFF.

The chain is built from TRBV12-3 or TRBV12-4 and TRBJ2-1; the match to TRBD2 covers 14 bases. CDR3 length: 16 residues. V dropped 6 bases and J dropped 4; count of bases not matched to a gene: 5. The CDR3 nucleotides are TGTGCCAGCAGAAAGGGACTAGCGGGGGTTTACAATGAGCAGTTCTTC. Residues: CASRKGLAGVYNEQFF.

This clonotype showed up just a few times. The CDR3 sequence: CASSRREGTSGITDTQYF. DNA of the CDR3: TGTGCCAGCAGCCGTCGGGAAGGGACTAGCGGGATTACAGATACGCAGTATTTT. The chain combines TRBV11-1 with TRBJ2-3; TRBD2 matches at 13 bases. J gave up 3 bases and V 5 bases, and 11 bases lay outside the gene matches. The CDR3 has 18 amino acids. Germline V gene sequence: CDR1 SGHAT, CDR2 FQDESV (reference sequence).

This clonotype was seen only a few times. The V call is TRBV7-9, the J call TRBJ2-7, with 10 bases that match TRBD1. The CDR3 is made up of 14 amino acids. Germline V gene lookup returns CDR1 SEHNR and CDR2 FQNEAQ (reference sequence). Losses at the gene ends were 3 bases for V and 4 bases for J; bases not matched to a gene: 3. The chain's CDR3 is CASSLGQGIYEQYF. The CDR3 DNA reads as TGTGCCAGCAGCTTGGGACAGGGGATATACGAGCAGTACTTC.

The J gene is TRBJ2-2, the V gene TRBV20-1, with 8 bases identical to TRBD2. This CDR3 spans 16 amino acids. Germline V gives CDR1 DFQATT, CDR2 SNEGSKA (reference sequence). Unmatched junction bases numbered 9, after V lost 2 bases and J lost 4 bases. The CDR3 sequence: CSARSLCGGSTGELFF. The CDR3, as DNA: TGCAGTGCTAGAAGCCTGTGCGGGGGGTCCACCGGGGAGCTGTTTTTT.

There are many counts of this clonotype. The CDR3: CASSLTGGNQPQHF. The CDR3 DNA reads TGTGCCAGCAGCTTGACAGGGGGCAATCAGCCCCAGCATTTT. This sequence joins TRBV12-3 or TRBV12-4 and TRBJ1-5; the match to TRBD1 covers 8 bases. V lost 6 bases and J lost 2; bases outside the gene matches: 3. This CDR3 region has 14 residues.

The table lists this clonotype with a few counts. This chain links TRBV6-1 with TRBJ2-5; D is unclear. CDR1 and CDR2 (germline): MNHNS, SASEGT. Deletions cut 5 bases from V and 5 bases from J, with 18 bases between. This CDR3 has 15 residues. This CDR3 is CASSRLGSLGETQYF. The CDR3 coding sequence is TGTGCCAGCAGTCGCCTTGGCTCGCTCGGGGAGACCCAGTACTTC.

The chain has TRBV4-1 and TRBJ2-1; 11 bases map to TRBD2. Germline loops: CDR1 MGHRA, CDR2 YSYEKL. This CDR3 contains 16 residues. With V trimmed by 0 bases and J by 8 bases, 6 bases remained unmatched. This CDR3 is CASSQDWTSGFYEQFF. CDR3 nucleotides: TGCGCCAGCAGCCAAGATTGGACTAGCGGGTTCTATGAGCAGTTCTTC.

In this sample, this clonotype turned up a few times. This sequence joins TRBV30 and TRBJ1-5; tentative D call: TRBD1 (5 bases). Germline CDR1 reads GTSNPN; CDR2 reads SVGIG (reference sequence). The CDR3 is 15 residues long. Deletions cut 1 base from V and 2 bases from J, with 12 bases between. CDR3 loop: CAWSAGGSGNQPQHF. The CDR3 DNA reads TGTGCCTGGAGTGCGGGGGGGTCGGGCAATCAGCCCCAGCATTTT.

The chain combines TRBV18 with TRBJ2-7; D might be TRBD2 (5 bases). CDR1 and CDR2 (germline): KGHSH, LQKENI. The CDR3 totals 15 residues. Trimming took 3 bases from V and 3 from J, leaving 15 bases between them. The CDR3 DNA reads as TGTGCCAGCTCACCCCCGGGGATGGGTGACTACGAGCAGTACTTC. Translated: CASSPPGMGDYEQYF.

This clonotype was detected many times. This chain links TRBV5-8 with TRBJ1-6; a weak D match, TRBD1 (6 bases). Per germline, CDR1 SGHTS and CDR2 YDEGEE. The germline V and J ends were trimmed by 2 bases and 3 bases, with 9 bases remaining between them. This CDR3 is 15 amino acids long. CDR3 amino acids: CASSFGRGYNSPLHF. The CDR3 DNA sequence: TGTGCCAGCAGCTTCGGCAGGGGCTATAATTCACCCCTCCACTTT.

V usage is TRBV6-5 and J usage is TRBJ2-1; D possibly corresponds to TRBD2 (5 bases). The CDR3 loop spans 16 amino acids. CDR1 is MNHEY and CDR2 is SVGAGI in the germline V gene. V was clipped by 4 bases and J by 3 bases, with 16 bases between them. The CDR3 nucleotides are TGTGCCAGCAGTTCCCAACCCGCGGACTTCTACAATGAGCAGTTCTTC. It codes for CASSSQPADFYNEQFF.

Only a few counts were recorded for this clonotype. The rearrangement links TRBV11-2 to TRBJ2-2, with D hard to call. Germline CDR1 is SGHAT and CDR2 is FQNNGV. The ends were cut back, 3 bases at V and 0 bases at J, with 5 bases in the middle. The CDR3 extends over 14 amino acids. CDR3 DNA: TGTGCCAGCAGCTTTACAACGAACACCGGGGAGCTGTTTTTT. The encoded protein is CASSFTTNTGELFF.

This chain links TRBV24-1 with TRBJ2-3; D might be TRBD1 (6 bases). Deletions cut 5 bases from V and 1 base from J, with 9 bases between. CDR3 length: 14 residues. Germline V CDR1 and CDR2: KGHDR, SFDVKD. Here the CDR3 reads CATSGEGGTDTQYF. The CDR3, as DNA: TGTGCCACCAGTGGCGAGGGGGGCACAGATACGCAGTATTTT.

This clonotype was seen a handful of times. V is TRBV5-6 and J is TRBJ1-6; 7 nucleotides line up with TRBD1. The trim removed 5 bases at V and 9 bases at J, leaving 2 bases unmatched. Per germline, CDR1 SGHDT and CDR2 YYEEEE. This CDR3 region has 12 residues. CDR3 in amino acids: CASRQGGSPLHF. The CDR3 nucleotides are TGTGCCAGCAGGCAGGGGGGTTCACCCCTCCACTTT.

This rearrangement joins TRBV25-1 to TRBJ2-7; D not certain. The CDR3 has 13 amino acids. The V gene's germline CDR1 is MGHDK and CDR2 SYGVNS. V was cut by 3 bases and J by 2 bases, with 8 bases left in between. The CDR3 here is CASSEHGTYEQYF. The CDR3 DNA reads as TGTGCCAGCAGTGAGCACGGAACCTACGAGCAGTACTTC.